Below, 10 T cell receptor beta chains from the same sample are listed, as sequenced in a study of regulatory T cells in long-lasting Graves disease. Arm-PCR of CDR3 regions and iRepertoire HTBI primers were the basis on which TCR beta libraries were built. TCRdb fed the multiplex PCR reads into MiXCR, producing one record per CDR3 protein. The sample has about 560,000 distinct CDR3 sequences, about 16% seen once. Time point denoted: newly diagnosed GD, antithyroid drugs for less than 3 months. PBMCs provided the RNA from which the TCR library was made. This sample also appeared in a second study, on T cells in Graves' hyperthyroidism and ophthalmopathy.

Material: peripheral blood mononuclear cells (PBMCs), obtained at new diagnosis, from a patient treated with antithyroid drugs. The receptors stem from a man between 18 and 35 years old with Graves disease.

This clonotype was detected many times. The chain couples TRBV28 to TRBJ2-7; D ambiguous. The CDR3 totals 13 residues. The V end lost 8 bases, the J end lost 5 bases, and 16 bases lay between the germline ends. In germline, CDR1 is MDHEN, CDR2 SYDVKM. CDR3 in amino acids: CASCPPSADEQYF. The CDR3 bases are TGTGCCAGCTGCCCCCCCAGTGCGGACGAGCAGTACTTC.

This chain connects TRBV9 to TRBJ1-1; D not resolved. CDR3 size: 19 residues. Trimming pared 0 bases from V and 1 base from J, leaving 22 bases between. CDR1 and CDR2 from the germline V gene are SGDLS and YYNGEE. In DNA form, the CDR3 reads TGTGCCAGCAGCGTAGAAGTCTCCGGAGTTTGGGGAGAGAACACTGAAGCTTTCTTT. Protein: CASSVEVSGVWGENTEAFF. The variable domain in full, completed from reference TRBV9 and TRBJ1-1, reads DSGVTQTPKHLITATGQRVTLRCSPRSGDLSVYWYQQSLDQGLQFLIQYYNGEERAKGNILERFSAQQFPDLHSELNLSSLELGDSALYFCASSVEVSGVWGENTEAFFGQGTRLTVV.

DNA of the CDR3: TGTGCCAGTAGCAACCCGGTGGGCCCTGAAGCTTTCTTT. It codes for CASSNPVGPEAFF. This chain connects TRBV19 to TRBJ1-1; the D is unclear. The CDR3 totals 13 residues. V was pared by 6 bases and J by 6 bases, with 14 bases between. CDR1 and CDR2 (germline): LNHDA, SQIVND (reference sequence).

V gene TRBV5-8 combines with J gene TRBJ1-2; D not certain. CDR3 length: 13 residues. Germline CDR1 SGHTS, CDR2 YDEGEE. V lost 1 base and J 8 bases, leaving 12 bases between the germline ends. The CDR3 DNA reads as TGTGCCAGCAGCTTGAAGGGTCCTAGCGGCTACACCTTC. It encodes CASSLKGPSGYTF.

The chain's CDR3 is CAWSTTTSYEQYF. CDR3 nucleotides: TGTGCCTGGAGTACCACTACCTCCTACGAGCAGTACTTC. This chain links TRBV30 with TRBJ2-7; no reliable D call. The CDR3 extends over 13 amino acids. Germline V gene data show CDR1 as GTSNPN and CDR2 as SVGIG (reference sequence). The V end was cut by 2 bases, the J end by 0 bases, with 8 bases between.

This clonotype was counted ten times or more. The chain recombines TRBV5-1 with TRBJ1-1, with D perhaps TRBD1 (5 bases). Germline V gene sequence: CDR1 SGHRS, CDR2 YFSETQ. The CDR3 covers 14 residues. Trimming removed 4 bases from V and 1 base from J, with 11 bases in between. CDR3 nucleotides: TGCGCCAGCAGCGCGGGACCCTCGAACACTGAAGCTTTCTTT. Translating it yields CASSAGPSNTEAFF.

This clonotype was detected a few times. This rearrangement joins TRBV19 to TRBJ2-3; 7 positions match TRBD1. After removal of 4 bases from V and 1 base from J, the junction contained 2 bases not matched to a gene. Germline V gives CDR1 LNHDA, CDR2 SQIVND (reference sequence). CDR3 length equals 14 residues. CDR3 in amino acids: CASSTGGRTDTQYF. The CDR3 DNA reads as TGTGCCAGTAGTACAGGGGGACGCACAGATACGCAGTATTTT.

The V call is TRBV6-1, the J call TRBJ1-2; D is ambiguous. Trimming pared 2 bases from V and 8 bases from J, leaving 3 bases between. CDR3 length: 10 amino acids. Germline CDR1 and CDR2: MNHNS and SASEGT. In nucleotides, the CDR3 is TGTGCCAGCAGTGAATTGGGCTACACCTTC. It encodes CASSELGYTF.

This clonotype came up many times. The V call is TRBV11-2, the J call TRBJ2-1; weak D call: TRBD2 (6 bases). V was shortened by 1 base and J by 10 bases, with 11 bases between the two germline ends. The CDR3 has 13 amino acids. Germline assignment: CDR1 SGHAT and CDR2 FQNNGV. The CDR3 nucleotides are TGTGCCAGCAGCTTAGGCGGGGTCGAGGAGCAGTTCTTC. It is translated as CASSLGGVEEQFF. The entire variable domain, with the rest obtained from reference TRBV11-2 and TRBJ2-1, is as follows: EAGVAQSPRYKIIEKRQSVAFWCNPISGHATLYWYQQILGQGPKLLIQFQNNGVVDDSQLPKDRFSAERLKGVDSTLKIQPAKLEDSAVYLCASSLGGVEEQFFGPGTRLTVL.

There are many counts of this clonotype. This chain uses TRBV28 with TRBJ2-5, with 7 nucleotides matching TRBD2. CDR1 is MDHEN and CDR2 is SYDVKM in the germline V gene. The CDR3 is made up of 16 amino acids. Unmatched junction bases numbered 14, after V lost 5 bases and J lost 5 bases. The CDR3 nucleotides read TGTGCCAGCAGTCTTCGGGACTATCCCCGGCATGAGACCCAGTACTTC. Encoded protein: CASSLRDYPRHETQYF.